This T cell receptor (beta chain) is from a study of TET2 disruption in CD19-targeted CAR T cells (dated by TCRdb to the late 2010s). Some background on the complete study: Sample numbers were set by the original clinical trial design and sample availability, with no additional inclusion criteria. On the study overall, not on this receptor specifically: The conclusions about the patient's CAR T cells were based on extensive analysis of only one subject.

A remark on this clone: The antigen it recognizes is unknown. The CDR3 extends 3 residues past the end of the read, so its final part is completed from the germline J gene.

Relative to germline, V is 8 bases shorter and J is 9 bases shorter, with 14 bases between their ends. Counted from cysteine to phenylalanine, this CDR3 has 13 amino acids. Part of the CDR3 DNA is given, 30 bases translated from base 1. From the germline V gene (reference sequence), CDR1 is MNHEY and CDR2 is SMNVEV. TCR beta chain deep sequencing was performed with the immunoSEQ assay. The original pipeline was this. Only productive TCR beta rearrangements went into calculating clonotype frequencies. The source is immuneACCESS, and TCRdb retained only in-frame sequences with V and J called. Part of the clones is not carried over; for the studies checked, unresolved V genes explain less than half of this, and the remainder is unexplained. The V and J calls and clone size are taken from that table; D and trimming were inferred from the DNA. The table for this sample shows fewer than 30,000 clones. Approximately 2% of the sample goes to the ten largest clones.

The sample's treatment or condition label is to be understood as: autologous CTL019 cells: CD19 CAR with 4-1BB and CD3 zeta domains. TCR zeta and 4-1BB costimulatory signaling domains were incorporated into the CD19 CAR. Leukapheresis was used to collect the T cells for CTL019 manufacturing from peripheral blood. The DNeasy Blood and Tissue Kit was used to extract genomic DNA from pre-infusion T cells, peripheral blood, or sorted post-infusion T cells. The chain is encoded by TRBV27 joined to TRBJ1-6, with the D gene not confidently named. Sequenced material: CD8- CAR+ T cells sorted from cultured blood T cells, taken for CD19 CAR T cell therapy. This specimen's cell subset or site label, interpreted: CD8-negative CAR-positive T cells from the infusion product. The clonotype comes from a man between 65 and 85 years old with chronic lymphocytic leukemia. For the CDR3, the sequence is CASSDKSSSPLHF. CDR3 bases read: TGTGCCAGCTCCGACAAATCCAGTTCACCC.